Listed here are 8 T cell receptor beta chains from one sample, sequenced in a study of blood T cells in healthy people across ages. Together with a sample-barcoded 5' primer, a J-beta primer mix was included in a second PCR lasting roughly 6 to 12 cycles. MiXCR, run by TCRdb on the 5' RACE reads, gives a single entry per CDR3 protein. The sample shows some 900,000 distinct CDR3 sequences, 48% of them seen only once. Sample: blood. These receptors all come from a man in his thirties or forties in good health.

The V call is TRBV30, the J call TRBJ2-7, with 7 positions matching TRBD2. From germline, CDR1 is GTSNPN and CDR2 SVGIG (reference sequence). The CDR3 totals 12 residues. V shed 4 bases, J shed 4 bases, and the junction held 4 bases outside the gene matches. The CDR3, as DNA: TGTGCCTGGACCCTCGGGGGGTACGAGCAGTACTTC. Encoded protein: CAWTLGGYEQYF.

The chain is built from TRBV20-1 and TRBJ2-5; D is unclear. The CDR3 totals 13 residues. The ends were cut back, 5 bases at V and 4 bases at J, with 14 bases in the middle. Germline CDR1 and CDR2: DFQATT and SNEGSKA (reference sequence). The CDR3 is CSAPSGGLETQYF. The CDR3 DNA sequence: TGCAGTGCTCCGTCGGGCGGTCTAGAGACCCAGTACTTC.

This chain links TRBV13 with TRBJ2-3; TRBD2 matches 9 bases. The germline gives CDR1 PRHDT, CDR2 FYEKMQ (reference sequence). The V segment lost 3 bases and the J segment 4 bases; nucleotides outside the gene matches: 5. This CDR3 contains 15 residues. This CDR3 reads CASSFLAGPSDTQYF. CDR3 in DNA: TGTGCCAGCAGCTTCCTAGCGGGGCCCTCAGATACGCAGTATTTT.

Ten or more counts support this clonotype. The genes are TRBV12-3 or TRBV12-4 and TRBJ1-2, with D perhaps matching TRBD1 (6 bases). Trimming removed 5 bases from V and 2 bases from J, with 12 bases in between. CDR3 length equals 14 residues. The CDR3 region is CASSQTGSNYGYTF. CDR3 bases: TGTGCCAGCAGTCAAACAGGGTCAAACTATGGCTACACCTTC.

The J gene is TRBJ2-7, the V gene TRBV21-1; the D call of TRBD1 is as the table states it, not checked on the DNA. TRBV21-1 is a documented pseudogene. The CDR3 runs to 18 residues. The CDR3 DNA sequence: TGTGCCAGCAGCAAGACCGTCTACCAGGGGCCGCAACTTTACGAGCAGTACTTC. It specifies CASSKTVYQGPQLYEQYF.

This chain links TRBV12-3 or TRBV12-4 with TRBJ2-5; D is tentatively TRBD1 or TRBD2 (6 bases each). Between the trimmed V and J ends, which lost 7 bases and 5 bases, there was a span of 14 bases. This CDR3 comprises 13 residues. Here the CDR3 DNA reads TGTGCCAGCACCTTGGGGGGCTGGGAGACCCAGTACTTC. Its protein product is CASTLGGWETQYF.

This clonotype was recorded only once. J is TRBJ1-1 and V is TRBV5-1; TRBD1 is a possible D gene (5 bases). Germline CDR1 reads SGHRS; CDR2 reads YFSETQ. Trimming pared 5 bases from V and 0 bases from J, leaving 8 bases between. This CDR3 spans 13 amino acids. CDR3 loop: CASRQQVNTEAFF. Here the CDR3 DNA reads TGCGCCAGCAGACAACAGGTGAACACTGAAGCTTTCTTT.

The chain is built from TRBV10-2 and TRBJ2-1; D is unclear. Trimming stripped 8 bases from V and 5 bases from J, with 7 bases between. CDR1 WSHSY and CDR2 SAAADI come from the germline V gene. The CDR3 is 11 residues long. The CDR3 sequence is CASLADNEQFF. The CDR3 DNA is TGCGCCAGCTTGGCCGACAATGAGCAGTTCTTC.